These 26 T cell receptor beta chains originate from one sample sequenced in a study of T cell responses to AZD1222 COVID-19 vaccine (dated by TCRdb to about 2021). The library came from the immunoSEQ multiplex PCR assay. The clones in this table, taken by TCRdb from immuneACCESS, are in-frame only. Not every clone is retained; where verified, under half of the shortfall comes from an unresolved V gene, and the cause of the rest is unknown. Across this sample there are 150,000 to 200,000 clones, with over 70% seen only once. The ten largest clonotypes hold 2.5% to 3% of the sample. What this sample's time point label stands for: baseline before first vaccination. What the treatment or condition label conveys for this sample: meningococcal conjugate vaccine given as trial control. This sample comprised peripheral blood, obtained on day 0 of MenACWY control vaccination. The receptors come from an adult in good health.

In DNA, the CDR3 is TGTGCCAGCTCACCAAAAACGCGACAGGGGAATGGCTACACCTTC. It codes for CASSPKTRQGNGYTF. This chain links TRBV18 with TRBJ1-2; TRBD1 aligns across 8 bases. Germline V gene lookup returns CDR1 KGHSH and CDR2 LQKENI. The CDR3 is 15 residues long. V was clipped by 2 bases and J by 6 bases; unmatched bases: 8.

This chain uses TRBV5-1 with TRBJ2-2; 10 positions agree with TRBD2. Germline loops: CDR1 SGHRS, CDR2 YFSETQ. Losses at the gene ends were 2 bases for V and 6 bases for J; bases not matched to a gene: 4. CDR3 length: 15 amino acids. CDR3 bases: TGCGCCAGCAGCTTACTACTAGCGGGGTCCGGGGAGCTGTTTTTT. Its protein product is CASSLLLAGSGELFF.

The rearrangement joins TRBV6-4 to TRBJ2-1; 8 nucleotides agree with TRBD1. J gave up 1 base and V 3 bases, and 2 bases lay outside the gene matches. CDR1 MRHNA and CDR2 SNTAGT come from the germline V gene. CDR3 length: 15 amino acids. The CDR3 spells CASSEGQGSYNEQFF. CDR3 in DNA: TGTGCCAGCAGTGAAGGACAGGGATCCTACAATGAGCAGTTCTTC.

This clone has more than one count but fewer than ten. In DNA, the CDR3 is TGTGCCAGCAGCCAAACCATTAGCGGGAGGAATGAGCAGTACTTC. Translated: CASSQTISGRNEQYF. This rearrangement joins TRBV4-2 to TRBJ2-7, with 10 bases matching TRBD2. CDR3 length: 15 residues. V was pared by 2 bases and J by 7 bases, with 8 bases of the junction left unmatched. Germline values: CDR1 LGHNA, CDR2 YNFKEQ.

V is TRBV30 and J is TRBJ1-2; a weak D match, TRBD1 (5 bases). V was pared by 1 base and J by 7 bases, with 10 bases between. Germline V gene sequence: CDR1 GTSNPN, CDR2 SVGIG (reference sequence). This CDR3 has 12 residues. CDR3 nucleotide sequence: TGTGCCTGGAGTGCAACAGGAGTTGGCTACACCTTC. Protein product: CAWSATGVGYTF.

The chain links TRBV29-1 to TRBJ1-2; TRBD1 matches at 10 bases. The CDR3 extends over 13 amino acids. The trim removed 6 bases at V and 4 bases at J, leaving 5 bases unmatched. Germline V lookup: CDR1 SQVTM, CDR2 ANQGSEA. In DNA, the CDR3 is TGCAGCGTCGGACAGGGGGAATCCTATGGCTACACCTTC. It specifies CSVGQGESYGYTF.

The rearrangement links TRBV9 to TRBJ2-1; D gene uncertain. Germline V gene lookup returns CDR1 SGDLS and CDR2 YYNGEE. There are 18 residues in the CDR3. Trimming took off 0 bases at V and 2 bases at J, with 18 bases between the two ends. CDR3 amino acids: CASSVGSDLNPPYNEQFF. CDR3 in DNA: TGTGCCAGCAGCGTAGGATCGGACCTGAACCCCCCCTACAATGAGCAGTTCTTC.

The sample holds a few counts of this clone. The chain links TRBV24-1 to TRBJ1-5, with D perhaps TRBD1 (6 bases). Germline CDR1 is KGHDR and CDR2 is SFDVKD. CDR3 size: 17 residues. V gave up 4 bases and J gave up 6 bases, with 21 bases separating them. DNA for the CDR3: TGTGCCACCAGTGACCCCTCAGCGGGGGCTTTAGGTCAGCCCCAGCATTTT. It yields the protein CATSDPSAGALGQPQHF.

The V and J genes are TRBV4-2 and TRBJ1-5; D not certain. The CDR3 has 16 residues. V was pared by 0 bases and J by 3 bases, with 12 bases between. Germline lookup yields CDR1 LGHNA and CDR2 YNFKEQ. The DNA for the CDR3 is TGTGCCAGCAGCCAAGAAGCGGCGACTTCCAATCAGCCCCAGCATTTT. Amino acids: CASSQEAATSNQPQHF.

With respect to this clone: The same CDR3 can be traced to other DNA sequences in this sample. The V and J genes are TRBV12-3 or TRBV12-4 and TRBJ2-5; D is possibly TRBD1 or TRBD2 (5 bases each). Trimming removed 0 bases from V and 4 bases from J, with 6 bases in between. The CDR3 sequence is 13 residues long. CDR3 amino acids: CASSLAGVETQYF. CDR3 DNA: TGTGCCAGCAGTTTAGCGGGGGTAGAGACCCAGTACTTC.

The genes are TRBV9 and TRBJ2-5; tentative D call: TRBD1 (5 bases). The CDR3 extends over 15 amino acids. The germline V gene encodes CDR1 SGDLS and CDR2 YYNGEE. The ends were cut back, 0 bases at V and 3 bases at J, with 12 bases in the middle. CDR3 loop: CASSVDWLTEETQYF. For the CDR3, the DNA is TGTGCCAGCAGCGTAGATTGGTTGACAGAAGAGACCCAGTACTTC.

CDR3: CASSFRERTEAFF. The CDR3 DNA reads as TGTGCCAGCAGTTTCAGGGAGAGGACTGAAGCTTTCTTT. The rearrangement joins TRBV27 to TRBJ1-1; TRBD1 is a possible D gene (5 bases). This CDR3 has 13 amino acids. Germline V gives CDR1 MNHEY, CDR2 SMNVEV (reference sequence). V was clipped by 3 bases and J by 5 bases, with 10 bases between them.

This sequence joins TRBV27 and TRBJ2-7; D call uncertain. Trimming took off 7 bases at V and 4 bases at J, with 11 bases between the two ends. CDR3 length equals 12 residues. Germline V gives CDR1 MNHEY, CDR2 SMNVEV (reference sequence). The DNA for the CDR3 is TGTGCCAGCACCTCCACCGGTTACGAGCAGTACTTC. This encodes CASTSTGYEQYF.

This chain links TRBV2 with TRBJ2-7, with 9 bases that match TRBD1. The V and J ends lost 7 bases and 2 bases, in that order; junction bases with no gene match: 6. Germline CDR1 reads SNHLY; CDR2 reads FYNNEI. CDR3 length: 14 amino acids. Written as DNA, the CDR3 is TGTGCCAGCATTCCGGGACAGGGACCCTACGAGCAGTACTTC. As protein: CASIPGQGPYEQYF. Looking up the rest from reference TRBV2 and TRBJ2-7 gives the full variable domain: EPEVTQTPSHQVTQMGQEVILRCVPISNHLYFYWYRQILGQKVEFLVSFYNNEISEKSEIFDDQFSVERPDGSNFTLKIRSTKLEDSAMYFCASIPGQGPYEQYFGPGTRLTVT.

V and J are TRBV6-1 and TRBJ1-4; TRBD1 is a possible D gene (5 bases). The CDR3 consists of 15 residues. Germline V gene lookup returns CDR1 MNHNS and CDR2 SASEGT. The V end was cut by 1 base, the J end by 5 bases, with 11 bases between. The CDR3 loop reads CASSEVGRRNEKLFF. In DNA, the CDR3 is TGTGCCAGCAGTGAAGTGGGGCGGCGGAATGAAAAACTGTTTTTT.

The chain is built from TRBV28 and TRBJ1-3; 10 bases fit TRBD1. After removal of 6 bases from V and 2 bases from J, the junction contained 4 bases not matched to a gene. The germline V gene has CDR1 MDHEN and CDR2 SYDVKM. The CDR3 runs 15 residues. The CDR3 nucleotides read TGTGCCAGCAGCCCCGGGACAGGGGCTGGAAACACCATATATTTT. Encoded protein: CASSPGTGAGNTIYF.

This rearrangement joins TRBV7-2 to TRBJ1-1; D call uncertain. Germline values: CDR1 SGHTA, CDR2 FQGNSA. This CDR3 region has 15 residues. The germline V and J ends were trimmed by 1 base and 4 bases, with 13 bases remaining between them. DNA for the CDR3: TGTGCCAGCAGCTTAGAAGTGGCATTCGGCACTGAAGCTTTCTTT. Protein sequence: CASSLEVAFGTEAFF.

The CDR3 region is CASSEAGQINQPQHF. Written as DNA, the CDR3 is TGTGCCAGCAGTGAAGCCGGGCAGATCAATCAGCCCCAGCATTTT. The rearrangement joins TRBV2 to TRBJ1-5; unclear D gene. The germline V and J ends were trimmed by 0 bases and 3 bases, with 9 bases remaining between them. The CDR3 spans 15 residues. Germline V gene sequence: CDR1 SNHLY, CDR2 FYNNEI.

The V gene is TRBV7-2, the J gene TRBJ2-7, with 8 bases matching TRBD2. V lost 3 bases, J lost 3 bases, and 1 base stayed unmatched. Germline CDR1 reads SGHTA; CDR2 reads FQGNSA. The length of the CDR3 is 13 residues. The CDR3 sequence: CASSFTSGYEQYF. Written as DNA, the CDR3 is TGTGCCAGCAGCTTCACTAGCGGCTACGAGCAGTACTTC.

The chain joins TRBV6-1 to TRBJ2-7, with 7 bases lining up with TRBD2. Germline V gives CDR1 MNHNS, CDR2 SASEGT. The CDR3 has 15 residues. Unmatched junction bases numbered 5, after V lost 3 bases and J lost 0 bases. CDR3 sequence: CASSEERGSSYEQYF. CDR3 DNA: TGTGCCAGCAGTGAGGAGCGGGGAAGCTCCTACGAGCAGTACTTC.

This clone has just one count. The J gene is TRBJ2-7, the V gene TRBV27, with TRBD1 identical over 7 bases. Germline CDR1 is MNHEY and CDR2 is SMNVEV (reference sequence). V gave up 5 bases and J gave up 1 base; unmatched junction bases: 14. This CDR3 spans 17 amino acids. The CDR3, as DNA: TGTGCCAGCAGTCGTTGGGTCCAGGACAGGCCTTCCTACGAGCAGTACTTC. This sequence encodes CASSRWVQDRPSYEQYF.

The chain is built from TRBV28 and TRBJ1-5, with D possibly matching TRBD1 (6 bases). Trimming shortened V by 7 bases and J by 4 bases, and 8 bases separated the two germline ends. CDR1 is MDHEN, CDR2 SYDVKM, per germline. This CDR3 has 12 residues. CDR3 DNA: TGTGCCAGCACACAGGGAAATCAGCCCCAGCATTTT. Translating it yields CASTQGNQPQHF.

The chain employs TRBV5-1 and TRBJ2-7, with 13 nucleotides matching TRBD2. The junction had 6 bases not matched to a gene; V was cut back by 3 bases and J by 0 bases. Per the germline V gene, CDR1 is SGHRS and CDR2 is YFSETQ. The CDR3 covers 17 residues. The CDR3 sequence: CASSWGTSGMSSYEQYF. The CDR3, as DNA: TGCGCCAGCAGCTGGGGGACTAGCGGGATGAGCTCCTACGAGCAGTACTTC.

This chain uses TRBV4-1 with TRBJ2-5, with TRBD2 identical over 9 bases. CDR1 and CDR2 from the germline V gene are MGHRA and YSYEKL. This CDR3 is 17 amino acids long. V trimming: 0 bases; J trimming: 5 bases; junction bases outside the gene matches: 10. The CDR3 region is CASSQDWPSGIGETQYF. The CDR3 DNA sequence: TGCGCCAGCAGCCAAGATTGGCCTAGCGGGATCGGTGAGACCCAGTACTTC.

The CDR3 sequence: CASSLTFTRGTTNEKLFF. CDR3 DNA: TGTGCCAGCAGCTTAACCTTCACCAGGGGCACAACTAATGAAAAACTGTTTTTT. The chain links TRBV7-9 to TRBJ1-4, with D possibly being TRBD1 (6 bases). The V end was cut by 2 bases, the J end by 0 bases, with 16 bases between. The CDR3 is made up of 18 amino acids. CDR1 and CDR2 from the germline V gene are SEHNR and FQNEAQ (reference sequence). The full variable domain, completed using reference TRBV7-9 and TRBJ1-4, is DTGVSQNPRHKITKRGQNVTFRCDPISEHNRLYWYRQTLGQGPEFLTYFQNEAQLEKSRLLSDRFSAERPKGSFSTLEIQRTEQGDSAMYLCASSLTFTRGTTNEKLFFGSGTQLSVL.

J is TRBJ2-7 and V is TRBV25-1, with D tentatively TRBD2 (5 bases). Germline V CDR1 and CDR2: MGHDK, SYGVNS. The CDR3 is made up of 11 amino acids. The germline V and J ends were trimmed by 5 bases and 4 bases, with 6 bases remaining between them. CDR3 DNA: TGTGCCAGCAGTTGGACTTACGAGCAGTACTTC. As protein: CASSWTYEQYF.